A single sample is the source of the 3 T cell receptor beta chains below, sequenced in a study of control samples from healthy donors and cancer patients. Clones were read by immunoSEQ multiplex PCR, and TCRdb kept only the in-frame ones, dropping some. This sample has 130,000 or so clones; roughly 94% occur once, and the top ten carry 13% to 15%. Source material: PBMCs. These receptors were taken from a man aged 60 to 75 with colorectal cancer.

This clone was observed once. The DNA of the CDR3 is TGCGCCAGCAGCCACGGGATTGGGGGTTTTACCTACGAGCAGTACTTC. Amino acids: CASSHGIGGFTYEQYF. J is TRBJ2-7 and V is TRBV4-1, with D perhaps being TRBD1 or TRBD2 (5 bases each). Germline V gene lookup returns CDR1 MGHRA and CDR2 YSYEKL. This CDR3 has 16 residues. The V gene lost 3 bases and the J gene lost 2 bases, with 17 bases spanning the gap.

V and J are TRBV7-6 and TRBJ2-5; 12 bases are a match to TRBD2. The germline V gene encodes CDR1 SGHVS and CDR2 FNYEAQ. CDR3 length equals 17 residues. V dropped 4 bases and J dropped 2; count of bases not matched to a gene: 8. The CDR3 spells CASSSRTSGTFQETQYF. The CDR3 region has the DNA TGTGCCAGCAGCTCTCGGACTAGCGGGACTTTTCAAGAGACCCAGTACTTC.

The V gene is TRBV6-5, the J gene TRBJ1-1; D uncertain. The CDR3 runs to 13 residues. The germline V gene has CDR1 MNHEY and CDR2 SVGAGI. V was clipped by 7 bases and J by 5 bases, with 14 bases between them. DNA for the CDR3: TGTGCCAGCACCCGGACTTTCCAAACTGAAGCTTTCTTT. It encodes CASTRTFQTEAFF.